This T cell receptor (beta chain) was sequenced for a study of blood T cells in healthy people across ages. The use of a sample-barcoded 5' primer and a J-beta primer mix characterized a second PCR of roughly 7 to 12 cycles. Using its own MiXCR run on the 5' RACE reads, TCRdb lists one record per CDR3 protein. This table holds hundreds of thousands of distinct CDR3 sequences, around three fifths found once. Germline loops: CDR1 MNHEY, CDR2 SVGAGI. V lost 2 bases, J lost 7 bases, and 8 bases stayed unmatched. This CDR3 is built from 16 residues. Study-wide points: Expanded clonotype shifts may have been confounded, as the donors had an unknown CMV status.

Regarding this clonotype: Its antigen is still unknown.

Individuals who donated were healthy Caucasians from Russia aged 6 to 90. Every sample had a minimum of 6.5 million PBMCs isolated. This chain uses TRBV6-5 with TRBJ2-1, with TRBD2 identical over 10 bases. The TCR originated in a man aged 35 to 55 in good health. Source material: blood. CDR3 loop: CASSYPASGSLNEQFF. CDR3 coding DNA: TGTGCCAGCAGTTACCCTGCTAGCGGGAGTCTTAATGAGCAGTTCTTC.